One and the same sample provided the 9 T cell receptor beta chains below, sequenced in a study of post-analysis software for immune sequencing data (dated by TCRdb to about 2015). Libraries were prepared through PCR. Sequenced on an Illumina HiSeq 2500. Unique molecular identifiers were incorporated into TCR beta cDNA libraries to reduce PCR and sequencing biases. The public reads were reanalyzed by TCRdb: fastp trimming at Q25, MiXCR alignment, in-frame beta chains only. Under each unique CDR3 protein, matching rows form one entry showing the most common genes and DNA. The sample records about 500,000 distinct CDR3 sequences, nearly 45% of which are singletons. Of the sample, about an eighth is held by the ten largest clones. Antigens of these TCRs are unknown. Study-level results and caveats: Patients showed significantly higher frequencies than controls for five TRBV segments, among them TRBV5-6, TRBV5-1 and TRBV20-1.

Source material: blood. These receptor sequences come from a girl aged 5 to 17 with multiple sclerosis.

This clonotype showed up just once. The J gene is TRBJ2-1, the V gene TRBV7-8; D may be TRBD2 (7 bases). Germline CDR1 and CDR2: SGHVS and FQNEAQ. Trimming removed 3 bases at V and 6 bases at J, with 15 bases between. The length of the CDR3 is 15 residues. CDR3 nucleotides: TGTGCCAGCAGCTTTAGGGGGGGAACTGGCAATGAGCAGTTCTTC. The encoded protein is CASSFRGGTGNEQFF.

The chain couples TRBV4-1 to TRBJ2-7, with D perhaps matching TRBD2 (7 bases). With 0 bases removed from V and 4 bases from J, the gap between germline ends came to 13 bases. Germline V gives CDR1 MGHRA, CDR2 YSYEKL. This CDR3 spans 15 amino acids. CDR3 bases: TGCGCCAGCAGCCAAGATAACAGGGAGGGGTACGAGCAGTACTTC. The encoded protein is CASSQDNREGYEQYF.

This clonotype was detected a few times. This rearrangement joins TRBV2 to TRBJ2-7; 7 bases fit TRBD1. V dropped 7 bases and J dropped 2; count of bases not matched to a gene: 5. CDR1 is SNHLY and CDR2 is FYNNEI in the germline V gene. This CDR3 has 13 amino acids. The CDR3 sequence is CASTPDRTYEQYF. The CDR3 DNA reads TGTGCCAGCACCCCGGACAGGACCTACGAGCAGTACTTC.

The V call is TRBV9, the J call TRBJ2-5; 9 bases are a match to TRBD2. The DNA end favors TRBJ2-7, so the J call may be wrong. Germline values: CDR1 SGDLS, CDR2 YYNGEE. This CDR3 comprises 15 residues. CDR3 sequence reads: CASSPEGTSPYEQYF. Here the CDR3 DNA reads TGTGCCAGCAGCCCAGAGGGGACTAGCCCCTACGAGCAGTACTTC.

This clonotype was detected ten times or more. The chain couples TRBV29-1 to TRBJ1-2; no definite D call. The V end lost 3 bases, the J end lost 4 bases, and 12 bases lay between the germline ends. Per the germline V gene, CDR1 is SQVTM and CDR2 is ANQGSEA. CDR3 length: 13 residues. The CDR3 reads CSVELDRAYGYTF. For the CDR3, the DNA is TGCAGCGTTGAGTTGGACCGGGCCTATGGCTACACCTTC.

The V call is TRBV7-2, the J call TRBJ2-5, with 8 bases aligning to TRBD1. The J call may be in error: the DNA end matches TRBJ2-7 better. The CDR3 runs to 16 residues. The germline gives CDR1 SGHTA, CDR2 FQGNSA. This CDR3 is CASSGQGTGYSYEQYF. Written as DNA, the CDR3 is TGTGCCAGCAGCGGTCAAGGGACAGGCTACTCCTACGAGCAGTACTTC.

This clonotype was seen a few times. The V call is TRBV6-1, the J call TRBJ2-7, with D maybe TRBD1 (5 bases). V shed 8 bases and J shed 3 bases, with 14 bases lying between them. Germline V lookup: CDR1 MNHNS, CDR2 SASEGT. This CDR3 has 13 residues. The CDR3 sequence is CASRTQGSYEQYF. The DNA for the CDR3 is TGTGCCAGCCGAACCCAGGGAAGCTACGAGCAGTACTTC.

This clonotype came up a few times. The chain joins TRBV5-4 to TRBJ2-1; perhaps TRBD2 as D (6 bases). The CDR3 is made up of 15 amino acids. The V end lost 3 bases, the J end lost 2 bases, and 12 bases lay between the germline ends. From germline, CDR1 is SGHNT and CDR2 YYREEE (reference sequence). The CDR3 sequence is CASSSTGTPYNEQFF. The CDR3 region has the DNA TGTGCCAGCAGCTCGACCGGGACTCCCTACAATGAGCAGTTCTTC.

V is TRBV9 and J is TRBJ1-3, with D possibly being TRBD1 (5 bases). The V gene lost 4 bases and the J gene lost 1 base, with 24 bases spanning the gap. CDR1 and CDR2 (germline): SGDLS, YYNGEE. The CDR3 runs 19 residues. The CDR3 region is CASSTDSGLPRGSGNTIYF. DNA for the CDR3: TGTGCCAGCAGCACAGACTCGGGACTGCCTAGGGGATCTGGAAACACCATATATTTT.